This T cell receptor (beta chain) was observed in a study of blood T cell repertoires in COVID-19. Germline V gene data show CDR1 as MNHNY and CDR2 as SVGAGI (reference sequence). V lost 0 bases to trimming and J lost 0 bases, with 9 bases between them. The CDR3 has 16 amino acids. Enrolled through a virtual design, the participants were between 18 and 89 years of age and came from 24 US areas. Which cohort a participant joined came from the clinical history participants gave. Assay: immunoSEQ multiplex PCR; the TCRdb copy retains only in-frame clones and omits some. The repertoire consists of roughly 250,000 clones, with about nine tenths occurring once and the leading ten covering about 6%.

This TCR was recovered from a woman aged 30 to 39 with acute COVID-19. Sequenced input: PBMCs or T cells enriched from blood (not recorded which). V is TRBV6-6 and J is TRBJ1-5; D is unclear. In nucleotides, the CDR3 is TGTGCCAGCAGTTACTCTTTGCAGGCTAGCAATCAGCCCCAGCATTTT. Translating it yields CASSYSLQASNQPQHF.